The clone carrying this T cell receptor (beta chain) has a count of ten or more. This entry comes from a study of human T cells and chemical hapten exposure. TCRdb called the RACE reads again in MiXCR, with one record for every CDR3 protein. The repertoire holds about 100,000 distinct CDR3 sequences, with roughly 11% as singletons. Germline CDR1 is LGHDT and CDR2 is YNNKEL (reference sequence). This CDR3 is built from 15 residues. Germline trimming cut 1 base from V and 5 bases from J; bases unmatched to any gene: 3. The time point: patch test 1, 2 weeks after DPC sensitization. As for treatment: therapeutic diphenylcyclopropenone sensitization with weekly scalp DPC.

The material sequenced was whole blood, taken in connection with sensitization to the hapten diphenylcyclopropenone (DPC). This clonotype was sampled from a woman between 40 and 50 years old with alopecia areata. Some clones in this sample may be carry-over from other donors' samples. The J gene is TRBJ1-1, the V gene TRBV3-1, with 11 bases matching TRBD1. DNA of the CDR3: TGTGCCAGCAGCCAAGGGGACAGGGGGGGGACTGAAGCTTTCTTT. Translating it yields CASSQGDRGGTEAFF.